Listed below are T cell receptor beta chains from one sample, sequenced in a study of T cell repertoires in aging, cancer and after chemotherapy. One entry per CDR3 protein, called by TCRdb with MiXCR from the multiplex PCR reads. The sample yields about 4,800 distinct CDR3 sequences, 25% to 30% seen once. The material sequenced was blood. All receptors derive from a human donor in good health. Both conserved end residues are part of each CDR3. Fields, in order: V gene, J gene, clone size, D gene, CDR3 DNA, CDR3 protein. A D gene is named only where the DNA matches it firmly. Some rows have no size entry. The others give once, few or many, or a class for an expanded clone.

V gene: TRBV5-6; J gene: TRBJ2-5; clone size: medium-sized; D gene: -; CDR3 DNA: TGTGCCAGCAGCTTGGCCGGCAGGGGTCAAGAGACCCAGTACTTC; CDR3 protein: CASSLAGRGQETQYF
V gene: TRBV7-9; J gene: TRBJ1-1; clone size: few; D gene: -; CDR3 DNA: TGTGCCAGCAGCTTAGCGTTGGGCGGCCCAACTGGCACTGAAGCTTTCTTT; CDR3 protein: CASSLALGGPTGTEAFF
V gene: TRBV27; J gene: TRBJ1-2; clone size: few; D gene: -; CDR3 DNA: TGTGCCAGCAGTTTAACCCGGGGGGCCAACTATGGCTACACCTTC; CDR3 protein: CASSLTRGANYGYTF
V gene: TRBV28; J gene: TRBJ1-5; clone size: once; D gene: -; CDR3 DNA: TGTGCCAGCAGTTGGGACTCCCCGAGAAGGGATCAGCCCCAGCATTTT; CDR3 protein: CASSWDSPRRDQPQHF
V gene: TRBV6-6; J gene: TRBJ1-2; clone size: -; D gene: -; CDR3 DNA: TGCGCCAGCAGTGAGTCGACCCCCGACAGGTTAGCTAACTATGGCTACACCTTC; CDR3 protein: CASSESTPDRLANYGYTF
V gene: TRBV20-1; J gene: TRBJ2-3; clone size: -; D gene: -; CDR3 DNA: TGCAGTGCTAGCAGGGGGGCCGGAACAGATACGCAGTATTTT; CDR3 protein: CSASRGAGTDTQYF
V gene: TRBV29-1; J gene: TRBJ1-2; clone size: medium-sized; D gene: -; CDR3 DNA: TGCAGCGTTGAAGATAGGGATAACTATGGCTACACCTTC; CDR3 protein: CSVEDRDNYGYTF
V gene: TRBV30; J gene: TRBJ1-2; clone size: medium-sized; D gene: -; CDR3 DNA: TGTGCCTGGAGTGCCCTCCCTGGCGGGGCCGATGGCTACACCTTC; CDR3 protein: CAWSALPGGADGYTF
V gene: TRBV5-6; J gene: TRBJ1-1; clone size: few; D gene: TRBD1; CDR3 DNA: TGTGCCAGCAGCGATCTTACAGGGGGGACTGAAGCTTTCTTT; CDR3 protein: CASSDLTGGTEAFF
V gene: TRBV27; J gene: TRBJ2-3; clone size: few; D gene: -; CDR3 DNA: TGTGCCAGCTCTTTTTCTGGGGATACGCAGTATTTT; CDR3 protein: CASSFSGDTQYF
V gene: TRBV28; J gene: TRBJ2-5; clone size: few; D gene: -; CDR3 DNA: TGTGCCAGTACCGACGCTAGCCAAGAGACCCAGTACTTC; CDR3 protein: CASTDASQETQYF
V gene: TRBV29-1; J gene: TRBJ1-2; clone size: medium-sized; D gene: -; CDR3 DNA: TGCAGCGTCGTTACATACAGGGCGCCCGGCTATGGCTACACCTTC; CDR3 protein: CSVVTYRAPGYGYTF
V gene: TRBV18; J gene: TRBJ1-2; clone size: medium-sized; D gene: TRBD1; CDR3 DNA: TGTGCCAGCTCGCTTCCGGGACAGAAGGACTATGGCTACACCTTC; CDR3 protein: CASSLPGQKDYGYTF
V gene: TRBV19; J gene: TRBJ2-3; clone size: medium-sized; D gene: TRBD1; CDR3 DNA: TGTGCCAGTAGTACAGGGACAGGGCAGGCAGATACGCAGTATTTT; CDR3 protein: CASSTGTGQADTQYF
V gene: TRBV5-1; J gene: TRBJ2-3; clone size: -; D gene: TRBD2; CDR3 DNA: TGCGCCAGCACCCTGGCGAGGGACGGGGGGGTCACAGATACGCAGTATTTT; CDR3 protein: CASTLARDGGVTDTQYF
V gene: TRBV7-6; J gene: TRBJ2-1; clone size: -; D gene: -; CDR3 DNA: TGTGCCAGCAGCTTAGCCGGACACTTGAGCTCCTACAATGAGCAGTTCTTC; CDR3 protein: CASSLAGHLSSYNEQFF
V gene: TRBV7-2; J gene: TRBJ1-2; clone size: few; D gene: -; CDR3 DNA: TGTGCCTCTCTCGGTGTCTATGGCTACACCTTC; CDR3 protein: CASLGVYGYTF
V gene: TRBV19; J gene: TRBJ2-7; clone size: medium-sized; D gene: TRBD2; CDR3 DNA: TGTGCCAGTAGTATCGAGGCTAGCGGGAGTGCCGAGCAGTACTTC; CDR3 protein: CASSIEASGSAEQYF
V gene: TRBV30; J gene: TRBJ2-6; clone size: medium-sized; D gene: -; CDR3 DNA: TGTGCCTGGAGCGCTGTCGTGGGCTCTGGGGCCAACGTCCTGACTTTC; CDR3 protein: CAWSAVVGSGANVLTF
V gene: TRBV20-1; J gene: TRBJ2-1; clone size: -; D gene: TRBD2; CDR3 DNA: TGCAGTGCAACCACTACTAGCGGGACCTACAATGAGCAGTTCTTC; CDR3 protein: CSATTTSGTYNEQFF
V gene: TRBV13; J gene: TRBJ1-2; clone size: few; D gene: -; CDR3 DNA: TGTGCCAGCAGCCCGAAAGGGGGGCCCCCGGACTATGGCTACACCTTC; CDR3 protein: CASSPKGGPPDYGYTF
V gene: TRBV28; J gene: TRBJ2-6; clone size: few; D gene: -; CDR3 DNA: TGTGCCAGCAAGAGTCTGACCGCCACCCTGACTTTC; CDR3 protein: CASKSLTATLTF
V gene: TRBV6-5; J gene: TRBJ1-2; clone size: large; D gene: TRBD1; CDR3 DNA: TGTGCCAGCAGTTACTCTTTTTCAGGGGGCTCTGGCTACACCTTC; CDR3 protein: CASSYSFSGGSGYTF
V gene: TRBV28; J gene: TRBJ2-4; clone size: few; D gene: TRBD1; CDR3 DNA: TGTGCCACCAGGGGGCCCAAAAACATTCAGTACTTC; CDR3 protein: CATRGPKNIQYF
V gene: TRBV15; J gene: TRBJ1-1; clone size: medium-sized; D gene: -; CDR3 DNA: TGTGCCACCAACGATGACAGGTTCGGCACTGAAGCTTTCTTT; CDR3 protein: CATNDDRFGTEAFF
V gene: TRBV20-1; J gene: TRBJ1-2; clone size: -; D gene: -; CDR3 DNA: TGCAGTGCTAGAGACAGGGACTATGGCTACACCTTC; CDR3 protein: CSARDRDYGYTF
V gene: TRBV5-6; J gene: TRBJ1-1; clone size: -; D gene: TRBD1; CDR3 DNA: TGTGCCAGCAGCCCCGGGACAGGCAACACCATGAACACTGAAGCTTTCTTT; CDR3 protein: CASSPGTGNTMNTEAFF
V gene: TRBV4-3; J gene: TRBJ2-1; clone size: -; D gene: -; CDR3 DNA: TGCGCCAGCAGCCAAGATCAGAGCTACAATGAGCAGTTCTTC; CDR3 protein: CASSQDQSYNEQFF
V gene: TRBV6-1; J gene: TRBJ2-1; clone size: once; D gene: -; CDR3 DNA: TGTGCCATCAGTGACCCCCCCGGGGCCCCGTCGGACAATGAGCAGTTCTTC; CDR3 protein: CAISDPPGAPSDNEQFF
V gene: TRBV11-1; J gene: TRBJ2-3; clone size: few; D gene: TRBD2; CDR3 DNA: TGTGCCAGCAGCCCAGGACTAGCAACAGATACGCAGTATTTT; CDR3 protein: CASSPGLATDTQYF
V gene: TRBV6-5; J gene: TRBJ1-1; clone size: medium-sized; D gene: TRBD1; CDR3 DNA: TGTGCCAGCCGGACAGGGGGAACTGAAGCTTTCTTT; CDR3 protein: CASRTGGTEAFF
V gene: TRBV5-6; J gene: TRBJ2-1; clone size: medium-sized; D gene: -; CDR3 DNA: TGTGCCAGCAGCCCGACGGACTACCTTAATGAGCAGTTCTTC; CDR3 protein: CASSPTDYLNEQFF
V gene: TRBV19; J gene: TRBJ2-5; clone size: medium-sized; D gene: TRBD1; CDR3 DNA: TGTGCCAGTAGCCCTTATGGGACAGGGAGAGAGACCCAGTACTTC; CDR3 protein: CASSPYGTGRETQYF
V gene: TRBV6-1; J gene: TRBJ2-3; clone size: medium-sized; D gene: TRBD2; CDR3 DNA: TGTGCCAGCAGATCTCAGCGGGAGGGCCGGGATACGCAGTATTTT; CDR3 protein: CASRSQREGRDTQYF
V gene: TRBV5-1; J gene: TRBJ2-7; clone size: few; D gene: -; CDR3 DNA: TGCGCCAGCAGCTTAGCAGAATCCTACGAGCAGTACTTC; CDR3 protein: CASSLAESYEQYF